These 21 T cell receptor beta chains were sequenced from one sample in a study of cytotoxic CD8 clonotypes in ibrutinib-treated CLL. The repertoire was sequenced with immunoSEQ multiplex PCR; TCRdb's copy has only in-frame clones and lacks some. The data contain over 100,000 clones, approximately 58% of them seen just once; the ten biggest clones take up more than 35%. This sample comprised PBMCs, obtained after 24 months of ibrutinib treatment. The receptors here all came from a human donor with chronic lymphocytic leukemia.

CDR3 nucleotide sequence: TGTGCCAGCAGTGATCGGGGGCGCGGCTACACCTTC. Translating gives CASSDRGRGYTF. This chain connects TRBV6-1 to TRBJ1-2; tentative D call: TRBD1 (6 bases). Germline V gene sequence: CDR1 MNHNS, CDR2 SASEGT. V gave up 3 bases and J gave up 8 bases, with 10 bases separating them. The CDR3 runs to 12 residues.

The table lists this clone with a few counts. The chain employs TRBV19 and TRBJ1-5; D not resolved. Trimming removed 5 bases from V and 6 bases from J, with 11 bases in between. The CDR3 has 13 residues. The germline V gene encodes CDR1 LNHDA and CDR2 SQIVND (reference sequence). Here the CDR3 DNA reads TGTGCCAGTAGTCCAAAGGGCCTTCAGCCCCAGCATTTT. As protein: CASSPKGLQPQHF.

This clone was seen a handful of times. V usage is TRBV30 and J usage is TRBJ1-1; D unclear. Per germline, CDR1 GTSNPN and CDR2 SVGIG (reference sequence). The germline V and J ends were trimmed by 2 bases and 7 bases, with 8 bases remaining between them. This CDR3 comprises 11 residues. The CDR3 loop is CAWSLDGEAFF. The CDR3 nucleotides are TGTGCCTGGAGTCTCGACGGTGAAGCTTTCTTT.

The chain combines TRBV28 with TRBJ2-2; D is unclear. The CDR3 loop spans 12 amino acids. Trimming removed 3 bases at V and 5 bases at J, with 4 bases between. CDR1 MDHEN and CDR2 SYDVKM come from the germline V gene. The CDR3 DNA is TGTGCCAGCAGTTTGGGGACCGGGGAGCTGTTTTTT. Protein: CASSLGTGELFF. Full variable domain (rest looked up from reference TRBV28 and TRBJ2-2): DVKVTQSSRYLVKRTGEKVFLECVQDMDHENMFWYRQDPGLGLRLIYFSYDVKMKEKGDIPEGYSVSREKKERFSLILESASTNQTSMYLCASSLGTGELFFGEGSRLTVL.

This clone was found a few times. This sequence joins TRBV11-1 and TRBJ1-2; 8 bases match TRBD1. The CDR3 extends over 14 amino acids. The germline V gene encodes CDR1 SGHAT and CDR2 FQDESV (reference sequence). Losses at the gene ends were 5 bases for V and 7 bases for J; bases not matched to a gene: 9. For the CDR3, the DNA is TGTGCCAGCAGCCACGCGGCCAGGGGGCTTGGCTACACCTTC. Its translation: CASSHAARGLGYTF.

The V call is TRBV5-1, the J call TRBJ2-5; 9 bases line up with TRBD2. Germline trimming cut 4 bases from V and 9 bases from J; bases unmatched to any gene: 10. The CDR3 is made up of 14 amino acids. The germline gives CDR1 SGHRS, CDR2 YFSETQ. This CDR3 is CASSPGTSKGAQYF. As DNA, the CDR3 is TGCGCCAGCAGCCCAGGGACTAGCAAAGGGGCCCAGTACTTC.

V is TRBV5-1 and J is TRBJ2-1; unclear D gene. V lost 2 bases, J lost 7 bases, and 7 bases lay in between. The CDR3 covers 12 residues. Germline V gene data show CDR1 as SGHRS and CDR2 as YFSETQ. The CDR3 loop reads CASSLLQNEQFF. DNA for the CDR3: TGCGCCAGCAGCTTACTACAAAATGAGCAGTTCTTC.

This chain connects TRBV25-1 to TRBJ2-7; D remains ambiguous. CDR3 length: 16 amino acids. Germline loops: CDR1 MGHDK, CDR2 SYGVNS. V lost 5 bases to trimming and J lost 3 bases, with 20 bases between them. This chain's CDR3 is CASSSLGQELSYEQYF. The CDR3 DNA reads as TGTGCCAGCAGTTCCTTGGGTCAGGAATTAAGCTACGAGCAGTACTTC.

A few counts support this clone. The rearrangement joins TRBV14 to TRBJ1-1; D unclear. The CDR3 extends over 15 amino acids. Looked up from germline, CDR1 is SGHDN and CDR2 is FVKESK. The ends were cut back, 4 bases at V and 5 bases at J, with 17 bases in the middle. In DNA, the CDR3 is TGTGCCAGCAGCCCCTCTTTGATCGGTGGGACTGAAGCTTTCTTT. It encodes CASSPSLIGGTEAFF.

This clone has more than one count but fewer than ten. The gene calls are TRBV4-1 and TRBJ1-5; weak D call: TRBD1 (6 bases). This CDR3 is built from 13 residues. The V gene's germline CDR1 is MGHRA and CDR2 YSYEKL. V shed 4 bases and J shed 7 bases, with 11 bases lying between them. The CDR3 sequence is CASSPGVGQPQHF. CDR3 nucleotides: TGCGCCAGCAGCCCAGGGGTAGGACAGCCCCAGCATTTT.

The chain joins TRBV23-1 to TRBJ2-7, with no clear D. TRBV23-1 is designated an ORF whose function remains uncertain. This CDR3 has 15 amino acids. The germline V and J ends were trimmed by 0 bases and 2 bases, with 11 bases remaining between them. In nucleotides, the CDR3 is TGCGCCAGCAGTCAATCACGAGACTGGCCCTACGAGCAGTACTTC. It specifies CASSQSRDWPYEQYF.

This clone occurred many times. This chain joins TRBV4-2 and TRBJ1-2, with 10 bases lining up with TRBD1. CDR1 and CDR2 from the germline V gene are LGHNA and YNFKEQ. This CDR3 is 15 amino acids long. The V and J ends lost 6 bases and 4 bases, in that order; junction bases with no gene match: 8. CDR3 nucleotides: TGTGCCAGCAGTCTGGGACAGGGGATGGGCTATGGCTACACCTTC. It yields the protein CASSLGQGMGYGYTF.

This clone was seen more than once but under ten times. The chain recombines TRBV7-8 with TRBJ2-7; D not resolved. The CDR3 is made up of 15 amino acids. V lost 5 bases to trimming and J lost 1 base, with 15 bases between them. Germline assignment: CDR1 SGHVS and CDR2 FQNEAQ. CDR3 protein: CASSPGATSSYEQYF. The CDR3 DNA follows: TGTGCCAGCAGCCCCGGCGCAACCAGTTCCTACGAGCAGTACTTC.

The chain joins TRBV30 to TRBJ1-6; D not resolved. This CDR3 is 13 amino acids long. Trimming cost V 0 bases and J 8 bases, with 8 bases left between them. Germline assignment: CDR1 GTSNPN and CDR2 SVGIG (reference sequence). The CDR3 sequence is CAWSVQKDSPLHF. CDR3 bases: TGTGCCTGGAGTGTACAAAAGGATTCACCCCTCCACTTT.

The rearrangement joins TRBV4-3 to TRBJ1-5; a possible D gene is TRBD1 (5 bases). The CDR3 has 15 residues. With 0 bases removed from V and 3 bases from J, the gap between germline ends came to 9 bases. CDR1 is LGHNA, CDR2 YSLEER, per germline. The CDR3 here is CASSQEVGVNQPQHF. DNA for the CDR3: TGCGCCAGCAGCCAAGAGGTAGGGGTCAATCAGCCCCAGCATTTT.

The V gene is TRBV4-1, the J gene TRBJ1-5; TRBD1 aligns across 9 bases. V shed 4 bases and J 6 bases; nucleotides not matched to a gene: 4. CDR1 is MGHRA, CDR2 YSYEKL, per germline. The CDR3 is made up of 14 amino acids. Here the CDR3 reads CASSPDRGSQPQHF. The CDR3, as DNA: TGCGCCAGCAGCCCCGACAGGGGGTCTCAGCCCCAGCATTTT.

Note on this clone: The identical CDR3 is also encoded by other nucleotide sequences in the sample. V and J are TRBV2 and TRBJ2-3, with TRBD2 matching over 11 bases. Germline V lookup: CDR1 SNHLY, CDR2 FYNNEI. V shed 6 bases, J shed 1 base, and the junction held 9 bases outside the gene matches. The CDR3 sequence is 17 residues long. The CDR3 DNA is TGTGCCAGCAGGACCGTCCTAGCGGGGGGTGGCACAGATACGCAGTATTTT. Its translation is CASRTVLAGGGTDTQYF.

The rearrangement links TRBV7-9 to TRBJ2-5, with D unclear. The V gene's germline CDR1 is SEHNR and CDR2 FQNEAQ (reference sequence). Between the trimmed V and J ends, which lost 5 bases and 5 bases, there was a span of 3 bases. The CDR3 runs 10 residues. In DNA, the CDR3 is TGTGCCAGCAGCGGGGAGACCCAGTACTTC. Its translation is CASSGETQYF.

The chain recombines TRBV7-2 with TRBJ2-1; no firm D call. This CDR3 comprises 12 residues. The ends were cut back, 5 bases at V and 8 bases at J, with 10 bases in the middle. Germline CDR1 reads SGHTA; CDR2 reads FQGNSA. This CDR3 reads CASSLLGDEQFF. In nucleotides, the CDR3 is TGTGCCAGCAGCCTTCTAGGCGATGAGCAGTTCTTC.

This chain links TRBV7-2 with TRBJ2-7; D is ambiguous. Germline V gene lookup returns CDR1 SGHTA and CDR2 FQGNSA. The CDR3 has 15 amino acids. The ends were cut back, 2 bases at V and 7 bases at J, with 18 bases in the middle. This chain's CDR3 is CASSLPLDPLGEQYF. The CDR3 DNA reads TGTGCCAGCAGCTTACCCTTAGACCCACTGGGGGAGCAGTACTTC.

V gene TRBV29-1 combines with J gene TRBJ1-1; perhaps TRBD1 as D (5 bases). V was pared by 4 bases and J by 1 base, with 13 bases between. The CDR3 extends over 14 amino acids. The germline V gene encodes CDR1 SQVTM and CDR2 ANQGSEA. CDR3 nucleotides: TGCAGCGTTGTACCGGGACTAGGGAACACTGAAGCTTTCTTT. Protein product: CSVVPGLGNTEAFF.